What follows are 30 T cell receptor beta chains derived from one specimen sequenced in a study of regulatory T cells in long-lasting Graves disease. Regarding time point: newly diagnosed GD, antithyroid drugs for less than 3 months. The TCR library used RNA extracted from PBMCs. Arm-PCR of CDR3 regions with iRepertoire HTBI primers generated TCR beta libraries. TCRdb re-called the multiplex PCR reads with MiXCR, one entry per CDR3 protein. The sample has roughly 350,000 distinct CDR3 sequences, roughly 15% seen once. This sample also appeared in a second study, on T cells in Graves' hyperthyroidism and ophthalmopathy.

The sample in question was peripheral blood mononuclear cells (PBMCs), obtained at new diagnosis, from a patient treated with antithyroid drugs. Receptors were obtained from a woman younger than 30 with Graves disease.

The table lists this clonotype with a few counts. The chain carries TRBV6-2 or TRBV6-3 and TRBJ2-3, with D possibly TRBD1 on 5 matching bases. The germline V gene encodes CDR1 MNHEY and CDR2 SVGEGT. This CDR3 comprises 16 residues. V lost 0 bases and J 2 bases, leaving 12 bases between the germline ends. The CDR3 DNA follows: TGTGCCAGCAGTTACTCGAAAGGACACCTCACAGATACGCAGTATTTT. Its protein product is CASSYSKGHLTDTQYF.

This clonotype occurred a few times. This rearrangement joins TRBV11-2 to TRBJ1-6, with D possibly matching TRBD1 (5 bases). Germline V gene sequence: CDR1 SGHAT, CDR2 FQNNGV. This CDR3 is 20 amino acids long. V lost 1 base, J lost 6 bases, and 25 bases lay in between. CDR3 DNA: TGTGCCAGCAGCTTAGTCGCCGCGACAGCCGGGGTTAGGCGTAATTCACCCCTCCACTTT. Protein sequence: CASSLVAATAGVRRNSPLHF.

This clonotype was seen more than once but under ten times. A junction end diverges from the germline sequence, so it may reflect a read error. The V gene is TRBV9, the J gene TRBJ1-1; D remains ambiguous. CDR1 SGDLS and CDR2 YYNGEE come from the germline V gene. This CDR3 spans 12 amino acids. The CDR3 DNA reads TGTGCCGGCAGCGCGGGATACACTGAAGCTTTCTTT. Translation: CAGSAGYTEAFF.

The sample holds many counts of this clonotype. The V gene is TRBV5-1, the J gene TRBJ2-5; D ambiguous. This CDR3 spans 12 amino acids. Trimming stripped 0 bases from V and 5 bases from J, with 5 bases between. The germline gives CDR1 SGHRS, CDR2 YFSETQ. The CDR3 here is CASSLAMETQYF. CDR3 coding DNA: TGCGCCAGCAGCTTGGCCATGGAGACCCAGTACTTC.

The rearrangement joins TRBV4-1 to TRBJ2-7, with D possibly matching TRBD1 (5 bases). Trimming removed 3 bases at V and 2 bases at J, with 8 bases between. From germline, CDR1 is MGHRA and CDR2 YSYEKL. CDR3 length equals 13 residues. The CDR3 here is CASSHRAAYEQYF. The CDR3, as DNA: TGCGCCAGCAGCCACAGGGCGGCCTACGAGCAGTACTTC.

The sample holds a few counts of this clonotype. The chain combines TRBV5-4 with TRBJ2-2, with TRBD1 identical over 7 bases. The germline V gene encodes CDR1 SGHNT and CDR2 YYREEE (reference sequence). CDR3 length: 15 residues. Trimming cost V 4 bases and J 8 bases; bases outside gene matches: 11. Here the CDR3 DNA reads TGTGCCAGCAGCCCCAAGGGACAGCCCCTGGGGGAGCTGTTTTTT. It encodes CASSPKGQPLGELFF.

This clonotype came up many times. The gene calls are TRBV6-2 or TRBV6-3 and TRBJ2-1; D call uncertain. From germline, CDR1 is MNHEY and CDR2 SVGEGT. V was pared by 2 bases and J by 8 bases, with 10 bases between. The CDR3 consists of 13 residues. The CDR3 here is CASSYRRPDEQFF. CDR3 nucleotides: TGTGCCAGCAGTTACCGGCGTCCGGATGAGCAGTTCTTC.

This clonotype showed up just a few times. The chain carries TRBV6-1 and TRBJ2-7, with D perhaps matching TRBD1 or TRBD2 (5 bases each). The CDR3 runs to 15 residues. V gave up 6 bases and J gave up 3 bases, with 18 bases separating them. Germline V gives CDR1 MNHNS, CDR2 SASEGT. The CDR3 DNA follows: TGTGCCAGCAGGTCTTCCGGGACCCTAGGCTACGAGCAGTACTTC. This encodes CASRSSGTLGYEQYF.

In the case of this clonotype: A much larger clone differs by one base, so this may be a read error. The CDR3 sequence: CTSSYHPAGQNSPLHF. In DNA form, the CDR3 reads TGTACCAGCAGTTACCACCCGGCTGGGCAGAATTCACCCCTCCACTTT. The chain uses TRBV6-9 and TRBJ1-6; D uncertain. CDR1 and CDR2 from the germline V gene are MNHGY and SVAAGI. The CDR3 has 16 amino acids.

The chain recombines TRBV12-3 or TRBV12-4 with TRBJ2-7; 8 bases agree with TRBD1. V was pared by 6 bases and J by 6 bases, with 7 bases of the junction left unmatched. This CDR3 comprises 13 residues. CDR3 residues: CASRTQGAREQYF. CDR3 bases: TGTGCCAGCAGAACGCAGGGGGCGCGCGAGCAGTACTTC.

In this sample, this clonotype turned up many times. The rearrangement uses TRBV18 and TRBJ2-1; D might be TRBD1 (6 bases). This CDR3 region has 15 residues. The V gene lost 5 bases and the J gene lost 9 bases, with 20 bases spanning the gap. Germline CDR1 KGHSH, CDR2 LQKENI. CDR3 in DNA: TGTGCCAGCTCAATAAAGATGGCAGGGGCCACTGAGCAGTTCTTC. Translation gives CASSIKMAGATEQFF.

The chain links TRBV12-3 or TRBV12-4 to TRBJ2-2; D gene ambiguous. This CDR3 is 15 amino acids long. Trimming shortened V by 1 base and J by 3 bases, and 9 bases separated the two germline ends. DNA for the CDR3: TGTGCCAGCAGTTTAGGAGGAAGGGACACCGGGGAGCTGTTTTTT. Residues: CASSLGGRDTGELFF.

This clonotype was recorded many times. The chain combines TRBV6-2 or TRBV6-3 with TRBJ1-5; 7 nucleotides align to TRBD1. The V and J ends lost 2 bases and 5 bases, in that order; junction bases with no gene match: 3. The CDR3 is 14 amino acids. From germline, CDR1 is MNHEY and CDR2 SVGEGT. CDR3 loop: CASSYRDSYQPQHF. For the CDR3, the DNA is TGTGCCAGCAGTTACAGGGACAGCTATCAGCCCCAGCATTTT.

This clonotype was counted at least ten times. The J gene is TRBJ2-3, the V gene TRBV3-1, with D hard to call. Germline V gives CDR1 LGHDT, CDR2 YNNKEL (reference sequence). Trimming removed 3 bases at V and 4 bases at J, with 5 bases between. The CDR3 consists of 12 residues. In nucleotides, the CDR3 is TGTGCCAGCAGCCATCCTCCAGATACGCAGTATTTT. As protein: CASSHPPDTQYF.

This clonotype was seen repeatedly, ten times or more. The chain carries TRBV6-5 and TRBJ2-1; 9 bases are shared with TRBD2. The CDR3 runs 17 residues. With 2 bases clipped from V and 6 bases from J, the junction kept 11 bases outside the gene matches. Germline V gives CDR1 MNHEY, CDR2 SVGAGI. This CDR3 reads CASSYVRTSGFRNEQFF. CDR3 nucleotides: TGTGCCAGCAGTTACGTACGTACTAGCGGGTTTCGCAATGAGCAGTTCTTC.

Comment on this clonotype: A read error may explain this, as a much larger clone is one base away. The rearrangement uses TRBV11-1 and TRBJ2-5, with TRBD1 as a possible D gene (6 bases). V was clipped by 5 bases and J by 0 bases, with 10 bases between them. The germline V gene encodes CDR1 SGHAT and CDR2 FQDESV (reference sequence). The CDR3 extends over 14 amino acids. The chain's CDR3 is CASSVDRNQETQYF. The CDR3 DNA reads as TGTGCCAGCAGCGTGGACAGAAACCAAGAGACCCAGTACTTC.

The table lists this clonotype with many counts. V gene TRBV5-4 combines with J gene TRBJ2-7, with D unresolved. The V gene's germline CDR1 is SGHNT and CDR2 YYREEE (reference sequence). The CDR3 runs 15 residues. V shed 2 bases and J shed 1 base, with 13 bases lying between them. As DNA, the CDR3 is TGTGCCAGCAGCTTATTCGGGCTGGAATCCTACGAGCAGTACTTC. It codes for CASSLFGLESYEQYF. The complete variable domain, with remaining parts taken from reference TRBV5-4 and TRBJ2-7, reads ETGVTQSPTHLIKTRGQQVTLRCSSQSGHNTVSWYQQALGQGPQFIFQYYREEENGRGNFPPRFSGLQFPNYSSELNVNALELDDSALYLCASSLFGLESYEQYFGPGTRLTVT.

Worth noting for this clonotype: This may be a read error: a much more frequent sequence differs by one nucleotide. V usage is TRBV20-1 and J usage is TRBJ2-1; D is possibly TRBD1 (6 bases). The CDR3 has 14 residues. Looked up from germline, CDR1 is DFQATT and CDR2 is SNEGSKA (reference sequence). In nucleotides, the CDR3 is TGCAGTGCCCTCCTCCCGGGACAACTCCATGATCAGTTCTTC. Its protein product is CSALLPGQLHDQFF.

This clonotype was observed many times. The CDR3 loop reads CASSVGDYTGELFF. For the CDR3, the DNA is TGTGCCAGCAGCGTAGGTGATTACACCGGGGAGCTGTTTTTT. This rearrangement joins TRBV9 to TRBJ2-2; D is undetermined. CDR1 is SGDLS, CDR2 YYNGEE, per germline. V was trimmed by 0 bases and J by 3 bases, leaving 6 bases between them. The CDR3 is made up of 14 amino acids.

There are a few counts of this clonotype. This CDR3 reads CATSERNRTGAFDYNEQFF. The CDR3 bases are TGTGCCACCAGTGAGCGCAACCGGACAGGGGCCTTCGACTACAATGAGCAGTTCTTC. This chain joins TRBV24-1 and TRBJ2-1, with 9 bases lining up with TRBD1. The CDR3 runs to 19 residues. V lost 4 bases and J lost 3; bases outside the gene matches: 15. Looked up from germline, CDR1 is KGHDR and CDR2 is SFDVKD.

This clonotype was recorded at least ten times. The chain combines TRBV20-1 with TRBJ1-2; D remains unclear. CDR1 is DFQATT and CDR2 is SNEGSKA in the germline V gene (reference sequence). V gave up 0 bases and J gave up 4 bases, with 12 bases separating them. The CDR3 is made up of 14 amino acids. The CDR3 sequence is CSARDVSRPYGYTF. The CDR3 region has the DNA TGCAGTGCTAGAGATGTATCCCGTCCCTATGGCTACACCTTC.

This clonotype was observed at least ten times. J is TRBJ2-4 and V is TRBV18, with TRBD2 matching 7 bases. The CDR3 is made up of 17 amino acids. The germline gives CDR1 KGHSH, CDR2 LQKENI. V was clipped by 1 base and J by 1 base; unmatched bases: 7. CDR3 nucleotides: TGTGCCAGCTCACCACGAGGGCGGGAGCGGGCCAAAAACATTCAGTACTTC. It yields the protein CASSPRGRERAKNIQYF.

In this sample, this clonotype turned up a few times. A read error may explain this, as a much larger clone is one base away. The CDR3 DNA sequence: TGTGCCTGGAGTGTATCTCGAGAAGCTTCCTTT. It is translated as CAWSVSREASF. The rearrangement joins TRBV30 to TRBJ1-1; D remains ambiguous. This CDR3 has 11 amino acids. Germline CDR1 and CDR2: GTSNPN and SVGIG (reference sequence). Combining the CDR3 with reference TRBV30 and TRBJ1-1 gives the whole variable domain SQTIHQWPATLVQPVGSPLSLECTVEGTSNPNLYWYRQAAGRGLQLLFYSVGIGQISSEVPQNLSASRPQDRQFILSSKKLLLSDSGFYLCAWSVSREASFGQGTRLTVV.

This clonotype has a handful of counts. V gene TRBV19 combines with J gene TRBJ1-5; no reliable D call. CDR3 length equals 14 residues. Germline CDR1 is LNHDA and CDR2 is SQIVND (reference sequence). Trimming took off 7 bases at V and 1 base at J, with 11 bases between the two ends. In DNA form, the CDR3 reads TGTGCCAGTACCTTGAAAGGGAGCAATCAGCCCCAGCATTTT. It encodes CASTLKGSNQPQHF.

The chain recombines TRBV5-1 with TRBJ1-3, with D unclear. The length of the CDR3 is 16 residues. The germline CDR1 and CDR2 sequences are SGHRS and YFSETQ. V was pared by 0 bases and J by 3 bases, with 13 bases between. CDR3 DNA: TGCGCCAGCAGCTTGGTCAGCCCCGGATTTGGAAACACCATATATTTT. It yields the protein CASSLVSPGFGNTIYF.

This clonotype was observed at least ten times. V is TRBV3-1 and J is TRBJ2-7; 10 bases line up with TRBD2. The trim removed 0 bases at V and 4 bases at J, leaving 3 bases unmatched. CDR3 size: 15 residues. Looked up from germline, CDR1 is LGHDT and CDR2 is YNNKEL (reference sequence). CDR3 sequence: CASSQDLAGAYEQYF. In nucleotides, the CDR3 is TGTGCCAGCAGCCAAGATCTAGCGGGGGCGTACGAGCAGTACTTC.

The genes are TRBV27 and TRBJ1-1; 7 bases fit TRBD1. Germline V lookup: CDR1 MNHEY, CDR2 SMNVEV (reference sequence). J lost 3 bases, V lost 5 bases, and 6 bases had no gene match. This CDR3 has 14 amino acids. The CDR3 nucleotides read TGTGCCAGCAGTCCTACAGGGGCTCACACTGAAGCTTTCTTT. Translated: CASSPTGAHTEAFF.

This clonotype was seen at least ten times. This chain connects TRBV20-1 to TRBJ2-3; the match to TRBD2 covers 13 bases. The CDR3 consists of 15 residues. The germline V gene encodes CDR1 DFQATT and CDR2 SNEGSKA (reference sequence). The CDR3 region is CSATSGRGGTDTQYF. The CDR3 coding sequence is TGCAGCGCCACTAGCGGGAGGGGAGGCACAGATACGCAGTATTTT.

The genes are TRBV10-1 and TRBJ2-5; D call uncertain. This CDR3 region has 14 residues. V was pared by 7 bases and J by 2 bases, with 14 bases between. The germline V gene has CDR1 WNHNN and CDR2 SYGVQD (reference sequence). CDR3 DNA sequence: TGCGCCAGCACCGTAATTTGGCGGCAAGAGACCCAGTACTTC. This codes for CASTVIWRQETQYF.

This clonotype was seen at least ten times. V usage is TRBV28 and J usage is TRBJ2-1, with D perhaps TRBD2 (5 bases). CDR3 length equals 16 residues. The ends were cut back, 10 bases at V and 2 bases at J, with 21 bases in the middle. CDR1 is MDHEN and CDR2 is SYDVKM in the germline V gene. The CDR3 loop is CATVRALPGAYNEQFF. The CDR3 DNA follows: TGTGCCACCGTTAGGGCACTACCCGGGGCCTACAATGAGCAGTTCTTC.